This TCR beta chain comes out of a study of T cell clones after liver transplantation. Findings and limits, study-wide: Graft donor-reactive T cells possibly entered the graft instead of undergoing deletion. A larger donor-reactive than third-party decline suggested partial antigen-specific deletion. Low donor cell numbers restricted donor-reactive repertoire measurement in two subjects.

Libraries were prepared by immunoSEQ multiplex PCR; TCRdb keeps only in-frame clonotypes and omits some of them. The data contain 20,000 to 30,000 clones, 69% of them singletons. V lost 6 bases and J lost 5, with 16 bases in between. This CDR3 is 14 amino acids long. CDR1 MDHEN and CDR2 SYDVKM come from the germline V gene. This clone was recorded once. The antigen is unknown. This receptor was obtained from a human donor who received a liver transplant. This material consisted of CD4+ T cells from blood, taken before liver transplant. V and J are TRBV28 and TRBJ1-2; no clear D gene. The CDR3 sequence: CASSQVPIGYGYTF. CDR3 nucleotides: TGTGCCAGCAGCCAGGTCCCCATTGGGTATGGCTACACCTTC.